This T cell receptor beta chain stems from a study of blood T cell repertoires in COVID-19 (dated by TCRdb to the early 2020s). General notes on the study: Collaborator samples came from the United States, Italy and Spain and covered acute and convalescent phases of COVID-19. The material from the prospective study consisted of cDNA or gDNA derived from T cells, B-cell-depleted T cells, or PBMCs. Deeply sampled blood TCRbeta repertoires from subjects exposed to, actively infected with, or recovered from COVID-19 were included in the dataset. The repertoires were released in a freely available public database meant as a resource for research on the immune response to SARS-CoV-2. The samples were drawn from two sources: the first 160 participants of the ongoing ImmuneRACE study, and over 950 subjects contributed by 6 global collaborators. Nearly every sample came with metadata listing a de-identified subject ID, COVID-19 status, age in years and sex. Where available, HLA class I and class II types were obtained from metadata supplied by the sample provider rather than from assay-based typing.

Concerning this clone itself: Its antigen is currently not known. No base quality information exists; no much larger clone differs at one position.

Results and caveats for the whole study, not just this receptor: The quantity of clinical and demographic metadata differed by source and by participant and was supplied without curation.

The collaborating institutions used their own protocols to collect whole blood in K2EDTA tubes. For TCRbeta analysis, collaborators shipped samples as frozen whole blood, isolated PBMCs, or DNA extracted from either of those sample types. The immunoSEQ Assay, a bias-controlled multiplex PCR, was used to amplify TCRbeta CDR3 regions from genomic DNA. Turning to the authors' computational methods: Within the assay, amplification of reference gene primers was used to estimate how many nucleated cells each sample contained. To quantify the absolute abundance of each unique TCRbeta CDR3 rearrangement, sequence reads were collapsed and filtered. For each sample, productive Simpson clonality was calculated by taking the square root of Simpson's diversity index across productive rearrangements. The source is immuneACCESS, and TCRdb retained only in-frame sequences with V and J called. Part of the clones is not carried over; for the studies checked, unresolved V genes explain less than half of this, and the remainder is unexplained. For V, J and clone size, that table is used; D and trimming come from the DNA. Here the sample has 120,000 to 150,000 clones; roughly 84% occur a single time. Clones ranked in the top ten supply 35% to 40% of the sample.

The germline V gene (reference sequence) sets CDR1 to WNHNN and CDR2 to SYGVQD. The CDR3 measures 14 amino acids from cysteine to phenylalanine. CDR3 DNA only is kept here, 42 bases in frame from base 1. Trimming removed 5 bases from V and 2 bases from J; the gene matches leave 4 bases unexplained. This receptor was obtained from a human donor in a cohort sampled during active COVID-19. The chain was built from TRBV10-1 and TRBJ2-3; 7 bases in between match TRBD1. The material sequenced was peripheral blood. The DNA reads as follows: TGCGCCAGCAGTAGGGGGCAGGCCACAGATACGCAGTATTTT. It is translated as CASSRGQATDTQYF.